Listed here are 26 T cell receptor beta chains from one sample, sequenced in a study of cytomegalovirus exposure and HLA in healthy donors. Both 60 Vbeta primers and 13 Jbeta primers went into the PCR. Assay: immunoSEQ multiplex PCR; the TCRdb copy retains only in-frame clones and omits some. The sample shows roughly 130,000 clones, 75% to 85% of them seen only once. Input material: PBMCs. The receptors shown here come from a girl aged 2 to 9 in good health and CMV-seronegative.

The CDR3 region is CASSQESGFEQYF. In DNA, the CDR3 is TGCGCCAGCAGCCAAGAGTCGGGGTTCGAGCAGTACTTC. The chain couples TRBV4-1 to TRBJ2-5; D may be TRBD2 (5 bases). The better agreement between TRBJ2-7 and the DNA end casts doubt on the J call. The CDR3 is made up of 13 amino acids. Germline lookup yields CDR1 MGHRA and CDR2 YSYEKL.

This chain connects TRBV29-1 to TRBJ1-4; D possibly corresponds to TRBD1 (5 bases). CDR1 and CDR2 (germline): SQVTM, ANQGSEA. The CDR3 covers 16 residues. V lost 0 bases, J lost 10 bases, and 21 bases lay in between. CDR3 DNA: TGCAGCGTTGAAGAGGGAGGTTTCGGGACTTACGGAAAACTGTTTTTT. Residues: CSVEEGGFGTYGKLFF.

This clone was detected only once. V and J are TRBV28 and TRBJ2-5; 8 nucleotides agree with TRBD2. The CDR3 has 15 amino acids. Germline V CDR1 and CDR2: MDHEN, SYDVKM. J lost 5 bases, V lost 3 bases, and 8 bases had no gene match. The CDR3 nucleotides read TGTGCCAGCAGTTTGCCGCGGGAGGTAGGGGAGACCCAGTACTTC. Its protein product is CASSLPREVGETQYF.

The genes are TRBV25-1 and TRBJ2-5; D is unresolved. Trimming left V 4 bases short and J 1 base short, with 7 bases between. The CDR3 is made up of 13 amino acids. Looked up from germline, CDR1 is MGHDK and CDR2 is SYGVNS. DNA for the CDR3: TGTGCCAGCAGTGTACAATTCCAAGAGACCCAGTACTTC. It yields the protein CASSVQFQETQYF.

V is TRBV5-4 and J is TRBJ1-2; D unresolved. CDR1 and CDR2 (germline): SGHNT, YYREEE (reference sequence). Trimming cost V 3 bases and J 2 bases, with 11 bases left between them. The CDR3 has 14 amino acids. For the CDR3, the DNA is TGTGCCAGCAGCTCCCTGGCGGGGAACTATGGCTACACCTTC. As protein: CASSSLAGNYGYTF.

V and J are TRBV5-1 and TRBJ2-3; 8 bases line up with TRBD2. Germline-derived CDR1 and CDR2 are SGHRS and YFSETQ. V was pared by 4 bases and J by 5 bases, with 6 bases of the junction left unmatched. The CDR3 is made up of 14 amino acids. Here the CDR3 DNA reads TGCGCCAGCAGCCTAGGGGGACTAGGAGATACGCAGTATTTT. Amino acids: CASSLGGLGDTQYF.

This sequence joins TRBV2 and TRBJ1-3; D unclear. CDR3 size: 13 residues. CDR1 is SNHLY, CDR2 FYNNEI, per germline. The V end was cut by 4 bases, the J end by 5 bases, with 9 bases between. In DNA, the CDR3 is TGTGCCAGCAGTGGGGCAGCCCGAAACACCATATATTTT. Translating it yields CASSGAARNTIYF.

The CDR3 loop is CASSIGTGYTDTQYF. CDR3 sequence (DNA): TGTGCCAGTAGTATCGGGACAGGGTACACAGATACGCAGTATTTT. J is TRBJ2-3 and V is TRBV19; 9 positions agree with TRBD1. This CDR3 comprises 15 residues. With V trimmed by 3 bases and J by 2 bases, 3 bases remained unmatched. Germline assignment: CDR1 LNHDA and CDR2 SQIVND (reference sequence).

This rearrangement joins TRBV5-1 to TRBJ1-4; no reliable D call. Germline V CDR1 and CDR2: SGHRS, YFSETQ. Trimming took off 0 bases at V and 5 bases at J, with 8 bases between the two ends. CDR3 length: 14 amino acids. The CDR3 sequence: CASSLGVGNEKLFF. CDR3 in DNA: TGCGCCAGCAGCTTGGGAGTCGGGAATGAAAAACTGTTTTTT.

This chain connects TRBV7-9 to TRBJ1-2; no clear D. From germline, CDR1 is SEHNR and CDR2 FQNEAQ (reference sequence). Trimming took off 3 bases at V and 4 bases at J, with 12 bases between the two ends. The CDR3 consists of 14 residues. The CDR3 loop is CASSLVEISYGYTF. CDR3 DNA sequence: TGTGCCAGCAGCTTGGTTGAAATCAGCTATGGCTACACCTTC.

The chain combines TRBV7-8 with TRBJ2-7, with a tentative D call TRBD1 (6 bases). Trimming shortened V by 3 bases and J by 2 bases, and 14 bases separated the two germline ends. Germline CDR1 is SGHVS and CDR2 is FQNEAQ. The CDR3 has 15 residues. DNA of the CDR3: TGTGCCAGCAGCTTTTCTTACAGGGAAACCTACGAGCAGTACTTC. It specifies CASSFSYRETYEQYF.

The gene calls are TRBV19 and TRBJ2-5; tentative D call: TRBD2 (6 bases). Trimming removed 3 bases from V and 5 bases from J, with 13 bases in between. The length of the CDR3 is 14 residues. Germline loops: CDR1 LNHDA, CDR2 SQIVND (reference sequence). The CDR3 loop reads CASSISRLAETQYF. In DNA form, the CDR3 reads TGTGCCAGTAGTATTTCTCGGCTAGCGGAGACCCAGTACTTC.

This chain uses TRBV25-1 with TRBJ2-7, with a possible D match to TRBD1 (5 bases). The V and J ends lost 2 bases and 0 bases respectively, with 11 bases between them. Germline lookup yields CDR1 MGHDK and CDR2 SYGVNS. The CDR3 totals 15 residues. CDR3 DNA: TGTGCCAGCAGTGAAGGGGCAGCCAACTCCTACGAGCAGTACTTC. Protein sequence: CASSEGAANSYEQYF.

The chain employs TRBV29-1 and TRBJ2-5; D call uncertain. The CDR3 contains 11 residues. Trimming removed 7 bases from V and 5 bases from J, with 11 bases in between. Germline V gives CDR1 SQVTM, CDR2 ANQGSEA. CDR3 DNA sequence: TGCAGCGGTGAGATAGCCGAGACCCAGTACTTC. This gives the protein CSGEIAETQYF. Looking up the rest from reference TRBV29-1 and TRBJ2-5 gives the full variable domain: SAVISQKPSRDICQRGTSLTIQCQVDSQVTMMFWYRQQPGQSLTLIATANQGSEATYESGFVIDKFPISRPNLTFSTLTVSNMSPEDSSIYLCSGEIAETQYFGPGTRLLVL.

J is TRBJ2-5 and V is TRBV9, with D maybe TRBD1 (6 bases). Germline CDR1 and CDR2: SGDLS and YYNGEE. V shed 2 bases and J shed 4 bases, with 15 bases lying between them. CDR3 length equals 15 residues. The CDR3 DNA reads TGTGCCAGCAGCGTGGGGGTTGGGGGCGGAGAGACCCAGTACTTC. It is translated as CASSVGVGGGETQYF.

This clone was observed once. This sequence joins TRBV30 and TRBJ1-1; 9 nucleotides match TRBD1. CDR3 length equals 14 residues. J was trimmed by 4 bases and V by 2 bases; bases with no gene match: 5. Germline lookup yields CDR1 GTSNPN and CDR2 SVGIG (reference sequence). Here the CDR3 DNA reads TGTGCCTGGAGTCGGGACAGGGAGAGCACTGAAGCTTTCTTT. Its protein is CAWSRDRESTEAFF.

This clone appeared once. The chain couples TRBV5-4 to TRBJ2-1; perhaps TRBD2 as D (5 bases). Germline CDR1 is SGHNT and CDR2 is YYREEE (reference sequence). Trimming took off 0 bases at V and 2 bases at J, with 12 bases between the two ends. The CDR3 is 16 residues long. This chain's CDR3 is CASSLEVAPTYNEQFF. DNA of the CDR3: TGTGCCAGCAGCTTGGAAGTAGCGCCGACCTACAATGAGCAGTTCTTC.

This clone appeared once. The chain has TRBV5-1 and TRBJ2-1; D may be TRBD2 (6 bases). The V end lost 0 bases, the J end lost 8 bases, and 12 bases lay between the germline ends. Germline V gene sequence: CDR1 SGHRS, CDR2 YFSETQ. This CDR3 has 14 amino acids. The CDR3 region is CASSLELAVDEQFF. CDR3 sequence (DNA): TGCGCCAGCAGCTTGGAACTAGCCGTCGATGAGCAGTTCTTC.

In nucleotides, the CDR3 is TGTGCCAGCAGTTTATCACTAGCGGGAACCACCTACGAGCAGTACTTC. Amino acids: CASSLSLAGTTYEQYF. V gene TRBV27 combines with J gene TRBJ2-7, with TRBD2 identical over 10 bases. V lost 0 bases to trimming and J lost 2 bases; unmatched junction nucleotides: 4. Germline V gene data show CDR1 as MNHEY and CDR2 as SMNVEV (reference sequence). The CDR3 length is 16 residues.

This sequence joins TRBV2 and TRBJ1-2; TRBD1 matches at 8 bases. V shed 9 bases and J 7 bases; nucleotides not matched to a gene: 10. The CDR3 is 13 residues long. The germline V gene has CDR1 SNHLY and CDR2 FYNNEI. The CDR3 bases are TGTGCCAGTTCAGGGGGCGAGTTCGTTGGCTACACCTTC. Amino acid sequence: CASSGGEFVGYTF.

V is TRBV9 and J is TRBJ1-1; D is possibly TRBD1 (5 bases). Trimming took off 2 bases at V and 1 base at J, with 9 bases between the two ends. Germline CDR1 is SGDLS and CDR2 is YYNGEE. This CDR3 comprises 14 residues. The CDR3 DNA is TGTGCCAGCAGCGTTGCCACAGGGAACACTGAAGCTTTCTTT. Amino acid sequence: CASSVATGNTEAFF.

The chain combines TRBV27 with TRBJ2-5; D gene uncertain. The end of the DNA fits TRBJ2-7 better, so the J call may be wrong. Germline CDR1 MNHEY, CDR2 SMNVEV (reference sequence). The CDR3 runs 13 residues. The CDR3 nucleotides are TGTGCCAGCAGTCCCGGCGGAGACTACGAGCAGTACTTC. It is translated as CASSPGGDYEQYF.

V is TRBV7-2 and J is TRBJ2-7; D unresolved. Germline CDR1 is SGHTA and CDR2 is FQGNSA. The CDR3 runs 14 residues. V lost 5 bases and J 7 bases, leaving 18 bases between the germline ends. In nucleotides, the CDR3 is TGTGCCAGCAGCGTCCCCCCCCTACTTGGTGAGCAGTACTTC. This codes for CASSVPPLLGEQYF.

The DNA of the CDR3 is TGCGCCAGCAGCTTAGGGGCTGGCACTGAAGCTTTCTTT. It encodes CASSLGAGTEAFF. This chain connects TRBV5-1 to TRBJ1-1; possible D gene TRBD1, 5 bases. This CDR3 region has 13 residues. The ends were cut back, 2 bases at V and 4 bases at J, with 9 bases in the middle. Germline loops: CDR1 SGHRS, CDR2 YFSETQ.

The CDR3 DNA reads as TGTGCCAGCAGCTTCTCAACAGGGTATCATAGGGAGACCCAGTACTTC. Encoded protein: CASSFSTGYHRETQYF. The genes are TRBV7-9 and TRBJ2-5; D is perhaps TRBD1 (6 bases). The CDR3 is 16 residues long. Trimming took off 3 bases at V and 5 bases at J, with 19 bases between the two ends. CDR1 and CDR2 from the germline V gene are SEHNR and FQNEAQ (reference sequence).

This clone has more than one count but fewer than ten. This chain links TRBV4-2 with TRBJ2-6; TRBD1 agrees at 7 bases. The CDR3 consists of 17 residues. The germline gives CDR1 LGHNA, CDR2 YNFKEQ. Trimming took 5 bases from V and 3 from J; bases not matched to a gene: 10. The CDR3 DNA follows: TGTGCCAGCAGCTCACGGGACAGCCCTGTTGGGGCCAACGTCCTGACTTTC. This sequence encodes CASSSRDSPVGANVLTF.